This T cell receptor (beta chain) emerged from a study of T cell responses to AZD1222 COVID-19 vaccine. Sequencing used immunoSEQ multiplex PCR; TCRdb keeps in-frame clones, though not all of them. The table records about 150,000 clones, 75% to 95% of them present only once. The V gene lost 6 bases and the J gene lost 1 base, with 12 bases spanning the gap. The germline gives CDR1 SNHLY, CDR2 FYNNEI. This CDR3 region has 14 residues. The chain couples TRBV2 to TRBJ1-1; D is perhaps TRBD1 (6 bases). This clonotype was obtained from an adult in good health. Sequencing was performed on peripheral blood, taken on day 0 of MenACWY control vaccination. The CDR3 coding sequence is TGTGCCAGCAGATCAGGGGCCTCGAACACTGAAGCTTTCTTT. This gives the protein CASRSGASNTEAFF.